This T cell receptor (beta chain) was captured by sequencing in a study of memory CD4+ T cells and cytomegalovirus serostatus. For the study at large: Healthy Belgian adult donors included about nine CMV-positive and around 25 CMV-negative people. Study-wide results and limits: The CMV-associated TCR signature appears largely within the CD4+ memory repertoire. Of 150 to 200 reported CMV TCRbeta sequences, under 70 were found in memory CD4+ repertoires.

The V and J ends lost 4 bases and 8 bases, in that order; junction bases with no gene match: 5. Germline CDR1 LNHDA, CDR2 SQIVND (reference sequence). The CDR3 has 13 residues. The sort gate was single viable CD3+CD4+CD8-CD45RO+ cells for memory CD4+ T cells. TCRdb's table, derived via immunoSEQ multiplex PCR, lists solely in-frame clones and lacks some. The sample records approximately 40,000 clones, over 60% being singletons. In regard to this clone: The antigen is undetermined.

The clonotype comes from an adult in good health and CMV-seronegative. Sequences were obtained from memory CD4+ T cells from blood. The rearrangement uses TRBV19 and TRBJ1-1, with 9 positions matching TRBD1. CDR3 DNA sequence: TGTGCCAGTAGTACACAACAGGGGGCGGAAGCTTTCTTT. Translated: CASSTQQGAEAFF.